A single sample gave rise to the 4 T cell receptor beta chains below, sequenced in a study of blood T cell repertoires in COVID-19. TCRdb keeps only in-frame clones here, not all; method: immunoSEQ multiplex PCR. The sample holds about 230,000 clones; over 75% are singletons and the top ten take 11%. The sample taken for sequencing was peripheral blood. The source is a man aged 45-65 years with COVID-19, enrolled during active disease.

This chain connects TRBV4-1 to TRBJ1-2; perhaps TRBD1 as D (6 bases). Trimming pared 5 bases from V and 8 bases from J, leaving 18 bases between. The germline V gene has CDR1 MGHRA and CDR2 YSYEKL. This CDR3 has 14 amino acids. For the CDR3, the DNA is TGCGCCAGCAGCTCGGGACACGGTTTGTTCGGCTACACCTTC. Protein: CASSSGHGLFGYTF.

The chain couples TRBV30 to TRBJ1-2; D may be TRBD1 (6 bases). Germline CDR1 reads GTSNPN; CDR2 reads SVGIG (reference sequence). The CDR3 is 15 residues long. The V gene lost 5 bases and the J gene lost 3 bases, with 19 bases spanning the gap. The CDR3: CAWARGRAEDYGYTF. CDR3 nucleotide sequence: TGTGCCTGGGCAAGGGGGAGGGCTGAGGACTATGGCTACACCTTC.

The CDR3 region is CASSQGLMNTEAFF. DNA for the CDR3: TGTGCCAGCAGCCAAGGACTTATGAACACTGAAGCTTTCTTT. The V and J genes are TRBV3-1 (or the pseudogene TRBV3-2) and TRBJ1-1; D uncertain. The germline V gene has CDR1 LGHDT and CDR2 YNNKEL (reference sequence). Trimming cost V 1 base and J 0 bases, with 6 bases left between them. The CDR3 sequence is 14 residues long.

This chain connects TRBV18 to TRBJ2-7, with 7 nucleotides matching TRBD2. CDR1 is KGHSH and CDR2 is LQKENI in the germline V gene. V lost 3 bases to trimming and J lost 2 bases; unmatched junction nucleotides: 7. This CDR3 spans 15 amino acids. CDR3 sequence: CASSPMAGETYEQYF. The CDR3 nucleotides read TGTGCCAGCTCACCTATGGCGGGAGAAACCTACGAGCAGTACTTC.